The rows below give T cell receptor beta chains drawn from one sample of a study of cytomegalovirus exposure and HLA in healthy donors. This table comes from immunoSEQ multiplex PCR, and its TCRdb copy is limited to in-frame clones, with some not included. The sample has 150,000 to 200,000 clones, around 78% seen once. Sequencing was performed on PBMCs. These receptors came from a woman aged 30 to 39 in good health and CMV-seropositive. Both conserved end residues are part of each CDR3. A D gene is named only where the DNA matches it firmly. Clone size is not always given. Where it is, it says once, few, many or a class for expanded clones.

d_gene: .; abundance: .; j_gene: TRBJ1-5; v_gene: TRBV2; CDR3nt: TGTGCCAGCAGAACAGTTAGCAATCAGCCCCAGCATTTT; CDR3aa: CASRTVSNQPQHF
d_gene: .; abundance: .; j_gene: TRBJ1-4; v_gene: TRBV9; CDR3nt: TGTGCCAGCAGCGTAGTCCCGAATGAAAAACTGTTTTTT; CDR3aa: CASSVVPNEKLFF
d_gene: .; abundance: .; j_gene: TRBJ2-7; v_gene: TRBV5-6; CDR3nt: TGTGCCAGCAGCTTGTTAGTGACTACGGGGGAGCAGTACTTC; CDR3aa: CASSLLVTTGEQYF
d_gene: .; abundance: few; j_gene: TRBJ1-2; v_gene: TRBV14; CDR3nt: TGTGCCAGCAGCTATGAGGACAGCTACTATGGCTACACCTTC; CDR3aa: CASSYEDSYYGYTF
d_gene: .; abundance: few; j_gene: TRBJ2-5; v_gene: TRBV18; CDR3nt: TGTGCCAGCTCACCAAATCCGGGGTACCAAGAGACCCAGTACTTC; CDR3aa: CASSPNPGYQETQYF
d_gene: .; abundance: .; j_gene: TRBJ1-1; v_gene: TRBV5-1; CDR3nt: TGCGCCAGCAGCTTGGGCCGGGCGGGCACTGAAGCTTTCTTT; CDR3aa: CASSLGRAGTEAFF
d_gene: TRBD1; abundance: .; j_gene: TRBJ2-6; v_gene: TRBV9; CDR3nt: TGTGCCAGCAGCTACCGGGACAGGGGATCTGGGGCCAACGTCCTGACTTTC; CDR3aa: CASSYRDRGSGANVLTF
d_gene: .; abundance: .; j_gene: TRBJ2-1; v_gene: TRBV27; CDR3nt: TGTGCCAGCAGTTTAGTCCCTTGGAGCTCCTACAATGAGCAGTTCTTC; CDR3aa: CASSLVPWSSYNEQFF
d_gene: TRBD1; abundance: once; j_gene: TRBJ1-2; v_gene: TRBV14; CDR3nt: TGTGCCAGCAGCCAAGAGCAGGGGGAAAACTATGGCTACACCTTC; CDR3aa: CASSQEQGENYGYTF
d_gene: TRBD1; abundance: .; j_gene: TRBJ2-7; v_gene: TRBV4-3; CDR3nt: TGCGCCAGCAGCCTAGTAGACAGGGGGCGGTACGAGCAGTACTTC; CDR3aa: CASSLVDRGRYEQYF
d_gene: .; abundance: .; j_gene: TRBJ1-2; v_gene: TRBV7-9; CDR3nt: TGTGCCAGCAGCCCGGGTACCCAATCCCCCTATGGCTACACCTTC; CDR3aa: CASSPGTQSPYGYTF
d_gene: .; abundance: .; j_gene: TRBJ2-3; v_gene: TRBV5-4; CDR3nt: TGTGCCAGCAGCCCAGGTTTTAGCACAGATACGCAGTATTTT; CDR3aa: CASSPGFSTDTQYF
d_gene: .; abundance: .; j_gene: TRBJ1-6; v_gene: TRBV5-1; CDR3nt: TGCGCCAGCAGCTTGGGTGAATCCAGTAATTCACCCCTCCACTTT; CDR3aa: CASSLGESSNSPLHF
d_gene: .; abundance: .; j_gene: TRBJ1-6; v_gene: TRBV27; CDR3nt: TGTGCCAGCAGTTTATTTCAGGGGAACTCACCCCTCCACTTT; CDR3aa: CASSLFQGNSPLHF
d_gene: TRBD1; abundance: .; j_gene: TRBJ1-5; v_gene: TRBV6-4; CDR3nt: TGTGCCAGCAGTGTCCCGACAGGGGTGGGCCAGCCCCAGCATTTT; CDR3aa: CASSVPTGVGQPQHF
d_gene: TRBD1; abundance: .; j_gene: TRBJ1-2; v_gene: TRBV10-3; CDR3nt: TGTGCCATCAGTGAGTCGAGGGGGACAGGAGGAGGCTACACCTTC; CDR3aa: CAISESRGTGGGYTF
d_gene: .; abundance: few; j_gene: TRBJ1-1; v_gene: TRBV30; CDR3nt: TGTGCCTGGAGTGTAGACAGCGGGAATCCTGAAGCTTTCTTT; CDR3aa: CAWSVDSGNPEAFF
d_gene: TRBD1; abundance: .; j_gene: TRBJ1-1; v_gene: TRBV30; CDR3nt: TGTGCCTTTACAGGGGGGGCGGACACTGAAGCTTTCTTT; CDR3aa: CAFTGGADTEAFF
d_gene: TRBD1; abundance: .; j_gene: TRBJ2-7; v_gene: TRBV5-6; CDR3nt: TGTGCCAGCAGCTTGCGACAGGGAACCAGCCGATACGAGCAGTACTTC; CDR3aa: CASSLRQGTSRYEQYF
d_gene: TRBD1; abundance: .; j_gene: TRBJ2-5; v_gene: TRBV5-8; CDR3nt: TGTGCCAGCAGCTCAAGGACAGGGCTGGAGACCCAGTACTTC; CDR3aa: CASSSRTGLETQYF
d_gene: .; abundance: .; j_gene: TRBJ1-1; v_gene: TRBV6-5; CDR3nt: TGTGCCAGCGGGCACTTAAACACTGAAGCTTTCTTT; CDR3aa: CASGHLNTEAFF
d_gene: .; abundance: .; j_gene: TRBJ1-4; v_gene: TRBV19; CDR3nt: TGTGCCAGTAGTCTTCGACAGGCTAACTATGAAAAACTGTTTTTT; CDR3aa: CASSLRQANYEKLFF
d_gene: .; abundance: .; j_gene: TRBJ1-2; v_gene: TRBV9; CDR3nt: TGTGCCAGCAGCCCCCGGTGGGCTCAGGATTGCTCCTATGGCTACACCTTC; CDR3aa: CASSPRWAQDCSYGYTF
d_gene: .; abundance: .; j_gene: TRBJ1-2; v_gene: TRBV19; CDR3nt: TGTGCCAGTAGTATTTTCGGTACGAACTATGGCTACACCTTC; CDR3aa: CASSIFGTNYGYTF
d_gene: TRBD1; abundance: .; j_gene: TRBJ1-4; v_gene: TRBV7-2; CDR3nt: TGTGCCAGCAGCCCAGGACAGGGTACTAATGAAAAACTGTTTTTT; CDR3aa: CASSPGQGTNEKLFF
d_gene: TRBD1; abundance: few; j_gene: TRBJ1-1; v_gene: TRBV5-4; CDR3nt: TGTGCCAGCAGACTTGGGGACAGGGGGGTGGGCACTGAAGCTTTCTTT; CDR3aa: CASRLGDRGVGTEAFF
d_gene: TRBD1; abundance: .; j_gene: TRBJ2-7; v_gene: TRBV5-4; CDR3nt: TGTGCCAGCAGCCTAACGGGACAGGGCGCGGACGAGCAGTACTTC; CDR3aa: CASSLTGQGADEQYF
d_gene: .; abundance: .; j_gene: TRBJ1-3; v_gene: TRBV30; CDR3nt: TGTGCCTGGAGTGTACAGGCAGCTGGGAACACCATATATTTT; CDR3aa: CAWSVQAAGNTIYF
d_gene: .; abundance: .; j_gene: TRBJ2-7; v_gene: TRBV5-4; CDR3nt: TGTGCCAGCAGCCCTTCCCCTTCCTACGAGCAGTACTTC; CDR3aa: CASSPSPSYEQYF
d_gene: .; abundance: .; j_gene: TRBJ1-4; v_gene: TRBV5-4; CDR3nt: TGTGCCAGCAGGCATCCTCTAAATGAAAAACTGTTTTTT; CDR3aa: CASRHPLNEKLFF
d_gene: .; abundance: few; j_gene: TRBJ2-3; v_gene: TRBV4-3; CDR3nt: TGCGCCAGCAGCCATTCCAGTACAAGCACAGATACGCAGTATTTT; CDR3aa: CASSHSSTSTDTQYF
d_gene: TRBD1; abundance: medium-sized; j_gene: TRBJ1-3; v_gene: TRBV30; CDR3nt: TGTGCCTGGAGTGTATGGGGACAGGGTAAAAACTCTGGAAACACCATATATTTT; CDR3aa: CAWSVWGQGKNSGNTIYF
d_gene: .; abundance: .; j_gene: TRBJ2-2; v_gene: TRBV27; CDR3nt: TGTGCCAGCAGTTTACAGGGTTGGGGCACCGGGGAGCTGTTTTTT; CDR3aa: CASSLQGWGTGELFF
d_gene: TRBD1; abundance: .; j_gene: TRBJ1-2; v_gene: TRBV28; CDR3nt: TGTGCCAGCAGCCCCGGACAGGGGCCGTATGGCTACACCTTC; CDR3aa: CASSPGQGPYGYTF
d_gene: TRBD1; abundance: once; j_gene: TRBJ1-6; v_gene: TRBV19; CDR3nt: TGTGCCAGCCGTCCGGGACAGGGTGCAAATTCACCCCTCCACTTT; CDR3aa: CASRPGQGANSPLHF
d_gene: TRBD1; abundance: once; j_gene: TRBJ1-4; v_gene: TRBV27; CDR3nt: TGTGCCAGCAGTTTTGCCCCCGGGACAGGGACGGAAAAACTGTTTTTT; CDR3aa: CASSFAPGTGTEKLFF
d_gene: .; abundance: .; j_gene: TRBJ1-1; v_gene: TRBV5-1; CDR3nt: TGCGCCAGCAGCCTTCAGGTCTTCACTGAAGCTTTCTTT; CDR3aa: CASSLQVFTEAFF
d_gene: .; abundance: .; j_gene: TRBJ2-6; v_gene: TRBV6-5; CDR3nt: TGTGCCAGCAGGAGGGGGGCCAACGTCCTGACTTTC; CDR3aa: CASRRGANVLTF
d_gene: .; abundance: .; j_gene: TRBJ1-1; v_gene: TRBV10-3; CDR3nt: TGTGCCATCAGCCCAGGGGCCCTGAACACTGAAGCTTTCTTT; CDR3aa: CAISPGALNTEAFF
d_gene: .; abundance: .; j_gene: TRBJ1-2; v_gene: TRBV5-1; CDR3nt: TGCGCCAGCAGCTTGGGGACTGGCTATGGCTACACCTTC; CDR3aa: CASSLGTGYGYTF
d_gene: TRBD1; abundance: .; j_gene: TRBJ2-5; v_gene: TRBV5-1; CDR3nt: TGCGCCAGCAGCTTTTCACAGGGGACATCGGAGACCCAGTACTTC; CDR3aa: CASSFSQGTSETQYF
d_gene: TRBD2; abundance: .; j_gene: TRBJ2-1; v_gene: TRBV10-3; CDR3nt: TGTGCCATCAGTCAGACCGGGACTAGAGAGAATGAGCAGTTCTTC; CDR3aa: CAISQTGTRENEQFF
d_gene: .; abundance: .; j_gene: TRBJ2-5; v_gene: TRBV11-2; CDR3nt: TGTGCCAGCAGCTTAGAAACGGGTAGGGGTGGCGAGACCCAGTACTTC; CDR3aa: CASSLETGRGGETQYF
d_gene: .; abundance: .; j_gene: TRBJ1-2; v_gene: TRBV18; CDR3nt: TGTGCCAGCTCACCTAGACAGGCTTTGGAGGGCTACACCTTC; CDR3aa: CASSPRQALEGYTF
d_gene: TRBD1; abundance: .; j_gene: TRBJ2-1; v_gene: TRBV19; CDR3nt: TGTGCCAGTGGGACAGGGGACACTGAGCAGTTCTTC; CDR3aa: CASGTGDTEQFF
d_gene: TRBD1; abundance: .; j_gene: TRBJ2-7; v_gene: TRBV27; CDR3nt: TGTGCCAGCACCTCACTTTCCGGGACAGGGGGCTCCTACGAGCAGTACTTC; CDR3aa: CASTSLSGTGGSYEQYF
d_gene: .; abundance: .; j_gene: TRBJ1-4; v_gene: TRBV29-1; CDR3nt: TGCAGCGTTGTTTCAGACTCTAATGAAAAACTGTTTTTT; CDR3aa: CSVVSDSNEKLFF
d_gene: TRBD2; abundance: .; j_gene: TRBJ2-7; v_gene: TRBV2; CDR3nt: TGTGCCAGCAGTGAATGGCTAGCGGTCCTTCGGAACGAGCAGTACTTC; CDR3aa: CASSEWLAVLRNEQYF
d_gene: TRBD2; abundance: .; j_gene: TRBJ2-7; v_gene: TRBV4-3; CDR3nt: TGCGCCAGCAGCCCCATCCTAGCGGGAGAGTACGAGCAGTACTTC; CDR3aa: CASSPILAGEYEQYF
d_gene: TRBD2; abundance: .; j_gene: TRBJ2-7; v_gene: TRBV28; CDR3nt: TGTGCCAGCAGTTCAGGGACTAGCGGGAGAGATTCCTACGAGCAGTACTTC; CDR3aa: CASSSGTSGRDSYEQYF
d_gene: .; abundance: .; j_gene: TRBJ2-2; v_gene: TRBV6-6; CDR3nt: TGTGCCAATCCTCGCGGGGAGCTGTTTTTT; CDR3aa: CANPRGELFF
d_gene: .; abundance: .; j_gene: TRBJ2-7; v_gene: TRBV11-3; CDR3nt: TGTGCCAGCAGCTTTGGGACATTACCCTACGAGCAGTACTTC; CDR3aa: CASSFGTLPYEQYF